This TCR beta chain was recovered during a study of blood T cell repertoires in COVID-19. Overall study context: Collection of acute and convalescent COVID-19 samples took place in the United States, Italy and Spain. PBMCs, B-cell-depleted T cells, or T cells were the source of the cDNA or gDNA that made up the material.

The authors' processing: From reference gene primer amplification, estimates of nucleated cell counts were derived. Generated by immunoSEQ multiplex PCR, the TCRdb table keeps only in-frame clones and is missing some. V, J and clone size derive from that table, while D and trimming were established from the DNA sequence. Among 30,000 to 45,000 clones listed, 89% were seen once. Per the germline V gene, CDR1 is MNHEY and CDR2 is SVGEGT. V dropped 0 bases and J dropped 0 bases, with 12 bases sitting between them. The CDR3 covers 16 residues. The origin of this receptor is a human donor in a cohort sampled during active COVID-19. What was sequenced was peripheral blood. V gene TRBV6-2 or TRBV6-3 combines with J gene TRBJ2-7; a possible D gene is TRBD1 (6 bases). The CDR3 DNA follows: TGTGCCAGCAGTTACTCATCACAGGGCTACTCCTACGAGCAGTACTTC. As protein: CASSYSSQGYSYEQYF.